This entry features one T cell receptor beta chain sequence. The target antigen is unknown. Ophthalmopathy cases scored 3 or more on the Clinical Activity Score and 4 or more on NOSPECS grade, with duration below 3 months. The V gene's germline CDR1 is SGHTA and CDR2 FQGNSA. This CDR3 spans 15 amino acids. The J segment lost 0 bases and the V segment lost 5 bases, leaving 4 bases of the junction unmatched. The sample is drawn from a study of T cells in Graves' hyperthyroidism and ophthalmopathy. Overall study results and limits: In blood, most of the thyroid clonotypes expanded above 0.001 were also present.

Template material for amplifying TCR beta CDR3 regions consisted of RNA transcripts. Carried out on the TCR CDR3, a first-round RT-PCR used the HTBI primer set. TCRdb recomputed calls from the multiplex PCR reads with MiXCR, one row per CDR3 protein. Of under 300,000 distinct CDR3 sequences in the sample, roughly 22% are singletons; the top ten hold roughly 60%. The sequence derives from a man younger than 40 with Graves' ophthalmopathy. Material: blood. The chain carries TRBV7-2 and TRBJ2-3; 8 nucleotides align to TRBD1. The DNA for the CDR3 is TGTGCCAGCAGCCAACAGGGGGGAAGCACAGATACGCAGTATTTT. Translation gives CASSQQGGSTDTQYF. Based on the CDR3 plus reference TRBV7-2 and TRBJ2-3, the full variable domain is GAGVSQSPSNKVTEKGKDVELRCDPISGHTALYWYRQSLGQGLEFLIYFQGNSAPDKSGLPSDRFSAERTGGSVSTLTIQRTQQEDSAVYLCASSQQGGSTDTQYFGPGTRLTVL.